Listed here are 17 T cell receptor beta chains from one sample, sequenced in a study of T cell responses to AZD1222 COVID-19 vaccine. Here immunoSEQ multiplex PCR was the method, and the copy in TCRdb shows in-frame clones only, minus some. The profile covers about 81,000 clones, with 85% to 90% appearing a single time and less than 6.5% taken by the ten largest. The input for sequencing was peripheral blood, taken 28 days after the second AZD1222 dose. These receptors were taken from an adult who received the AZD1222 COVID-19 vaccine.

The J gene is TRBJ2-5, the V gene TRBV18, with 7 nucleotides matching TRBD2. This CDR3 is 15 amino acids long. The V gene's germline CDR1 is KGHSH and CDR2 LQKENI. V lost 5 bases to trimming and J lost 4 bases; unmatched junction nucleotides: 10. CDR3 nucleotides: TGTGCCAGCTCAACCCCGTGGCGGGAGAGAGAGACCCAGTACTTC. Residues: CASSTPWRERETQYF.

In this sample, this clone turned up once. This rearrangement joins TRBV7-2 to TRBJ2-3; TRBD2 matches 12 bases. Trimming took 4 bases from V and 10 from J; bases not matched to a gene: 6. Germline CDR1 SGHTA, CDR2 FQGNSA. CDR3 length: 14 residues. In nucleotides, the CDR3 is TGTGCCAGCAGCTCCCCCTCTAGCGGGAGGGCGCAGTATTTT. The encoded protein is CASSSPSSGRAQYF. Based on the CDR3 plus reference TRBV7-2 and TRBJ2-3, the full variable domain is GAGVSQSPSNKVTEKGKDVELRCDPISGHTALYWYRQSLGQGLEFLIYFQGNSAPDKSGLPSDRFSAERTGGSVSTLTIQRTQQEDSAVYLCASSSPSSGRAQYFGPGTRLTVL.

The gene calls are TRBV6-6 and TRBJ1-5; D is ambiguous. The V gene lost 5 bases and the J gene lost 3 bases, with 8 bases spanning the gap. This CDR3 region has 13 residues. CDR1 is MNHNY and CDR2 is SVGAGI in the germline V gene (reference sequence). CDR3: CASSRRDNQPQHF. The CDR3 nucleotides read TGTGCCAGCAGTCGCCGGGACAATCAGCCCCAGCATTTT.

The chain carries TRBV27 and TRBJ2-7; 10 nucleotides align to TRBD2. This CDR3 has 15 amino acids. J lost 2 bases, V lost 3 bases, and 4 bases had no gene match. The germline CDR1 and CDR2 sequences are MNHEY and SMNVEV (reference sequence). The DNA of the CDR3 is TGTGCCAGCAGTTTTCCCGGGACTAGCGCCTACGAGCAGTACTTC. Amino acid sequence: CASSFPGTSAYEQYF.

V usage is TRBV2 and J usage is TRBJ2-7, with unresolved D. The CDR3 contains 8 residues. The V gene lost 8 bases and the J gene lost 7 bases, with 3 bases spanning the gap. The germline V gene encodes CDR1 SNHLY and CDR2 FYNNEI. CDR3: CASGEQYF. Written as DNA, the CDR3 is TGTGCCAGCGGAGAGCAGTACTTC.

This clone was observed once. The gene calls are TRBV28 and TRBJ2-7; 8 bases align to TRBD1. The CDR3 is made up of 16 amino acids. Germline V gene lookup returns CDR1 MDHEN and CDR2 SYDVKM. V dropped 2 bases and J dropped 4; count of bases not matched to a gene: 10. CDR3 in DNA: TGTGCCAGCAGTTTACCCCTGGGCAGGGGGCTTTACGAGCAGTACTTC. This encodes CASSLPLGRGLYEQYF.

This chain connects TRBV15 to TRBJ1-5; D is uncertain. Trimming pared 1 base from V and 4 bases from J, leaving 5 bases between. CDR1 and CDR2 from the germline V gene are LNHNV and YYDKDF (reference sequence). The CDR3 length is 13 residues. The CDR3 spells CATSRVGNQPQHF. In DNA, the CDR3 is TGTGCCACCAGCAGAGTTGGTAATCAGCCCCAGCATTTT.

The V gene is TRBV4-1, the J gene TRBJ2-7; a weak D match, TRBD2 (6 bases). CDR3 size: 13 residues. V lost 4 bases to trimming and J lost 7 bases, with 14 bases between them. From germline, CDR1 is MGHRA and CDR2 YSYEKL. The CDR3 region has the DNA TGCGCCAGCAGCCCCCTGCTAGCGCGGGAGCAGTACTTC. It specifies CASSPLLAREQYF.

In the case of this clone: The same CDR3 can be traced to other DNA sequences in this sample. The chain has TRBV7-6 and TRBJ1-3, with D possibly being TRBD1 (5 bases). The V and J ends lost 0 bases and 4 bases respectively, with 10 bases between them. CDR3 size: 15 residues. Germline V gives CDR1 SGHVS, CDR2 FNYEAQ. CDR3 DNA sequence: TGTGCCAGCAGCTTAGCAGAGGGGAGCGGAAACACCATATATTTT. Translation gives CASSLAEGSGNTIYF.

The chain links TRBV6-5 to TRBJ2-7, with 8 bases fitting TRBD2. The CDR3 contains 15 residues. Trimming at V came to 6 bases and at J to 6 bases, leaving 13 bases not matched to a gene. Per germline, CDR1 MNHEY and CDR2 SVGAGI. This CDR3 reads CASRAGGGQKSEQYF. DNA of the CDR3: TGTGCCAGCAGAGCCGGGGGGGGGCAGAAAAGCGAGCAGTACTTC.

The chain links TRBV7-2 to TRBJ2-1, with 10 positions matching TRBD2. CDR1 SGHTA and CDR2 FQGNSA come from the germline V gene. V shed 6 bases, J shed 9 bases, and the junction held 8 bases outside the gene matches. The CDR3 has 14 residues. CDR3 coding DNA: TGTGCCAGCAGGGGAGCGGGGGGGCGGCTTGAGCAGTTCTTC. This sequence encodes CASRGAGGRLEQFF.

V gene TRBV5-1 combines with J gene TRBJ2-7, with TRBD1 identical over 7 bases. This CDR3 has 15 residues. Germline CDR1 SGHRS, CDR2 YFSETQ. Germline trimming cut 0 bases from V and 2 bases from J; bases unmatched to any gene: 5. CDR3 protein: CASSLADRVTYEQYF. For the CDR3, the DNA is TGCGCCAGCAGCTTGGCCGACAGGGTGACCTACGAGCAGTACTTC.

The chain links TRBV5-4 to TRBJ2-1; D possibly corresponds to TRBD2 (5 bases). V shed 6 bases and J shed 8 bases, with 15 bases lying between them. The CDR3 runs 13 residues. Germline loops: CDR1 SGHNT, CDR2 YYREEE (reference sequence). As DNA, the CDR3 is TGTGCCAGCATGAGGCGGGCCCCGGATGAGCAGTTCTTC. Its protein product is CASMRRAPDEQFF.

This clone came up a few times. This chain uses TRBV10-3 with TRBJ1-6; D remains ambiguous. This CDR3 contains 14 residues. The germline gives CDR1 ENHRY, CDR2 SYGVKD. Between the trimmed V and J ends, which lost 7 bases and 7 bases, there was a span of 14 bases. CDR3 protein: CAIKRSDPNSPLHF. In DNA, the CDR3 is TGTGCCATCAAACGCTCCGACCCGAATTCACCCCTCCACTTT.

The chain combines TRBV5-1 with TRBJ2-5; D might be TRBD1 (5 bases). The germline V and J ends were trimmed by 0 bases and 1 base, with 10 bases remaining between them. Germline CDR1 reads SGHRS; CDR2 reads YFSETQ. The CDR3 covers 15 residues. The CDR3 loop reads CASSLGQRPQETQYF. CDR3 sequence (DNA): TGCGCCAGCAGCTTGGGACAGCGACCCCAAGAGACCCAGTACTTC.

This sequence joins TRBV9 and TRBJ2-4; no firm D call. V was pared by 0 bases and J by 5 bases, with 6 bases between. CDR1 and CDR2 (germline): SGDLS, YYNGEE. The CDR3 consists of 13 residues. The CDR3 reads CASSVAAENIQYF. The DNA of the CDR3 is TGTGCCAGCAGCGTAGCTGCAGAAAACATTCAGTACTTC. Combining the CDR3 with reference TRBV9 and TRBJ2-4 gives the whole variable domain DSGVTQTPKHLITATGQRVTLRCSPRSGDLSVYWYQQSLDQGLQFLIQYYNGEERAKGNILERFSAQQFPDLHSELNLSSLELGDSALYFCASSVAAENIQYFGAGTRLSVL.

The chain couples TRBV5-4 to TRBJ2-1, with D hard to call. The CDR3 consists of 11 residues. Germline CDR1 reads SGHNT; CDR2 reads YYREEE (reference sequence). The V gene lost 5 bases and the J gene lost 10 bases, with 10 bases spanning the gap. CDR3 region: CASSSFGEQFF. DNA of the CDR3: TGTGCCAGCAGTTCCTTCGGGGAGCAGTTCTTC.